The sequence of this T cell receptor beta chain was determined in a study of T cells in women clearing cervical HPV infection. Points on this clone: Coverage ceases 3 residues before the CDR3 finishes, and the germline J gene fills in the end.

TCRdb's copy holds only in-frame clones and misses some; the assay was immunoSEQ multiplex PCR. In total, the table holds more than 30,000 clones. The CDR3 sequence is 14 residues long. The germline V gene has CDR1 SEHNR and CDR2 FQNEAQ (reference sequence). V is TRBV7-9 and J is TRBJ2-3; D might be TRBD1 (5 bases). The clonotype comes from a woman aged 18-70 years with a cervical HPV16 infection that either progressed to CIN3+ or cleared (not recorded which). Input material: blood buffy coat. Incomplete CDR3 DNA: TGTGCCAGCAGCTTAGTTCGACAGCAAGAGACG. It codes for CASSLVRQQET. The entire CDR3 is CASSLVRQQETQYF.